This TCR beta chain comes out of a study of OX40 agonist ivuxolimab in advanced cancers. Overall study context: People who had prior anti-PD-1, anti-PD-L1 or anti-CTLA-4 therapy could take part, and 40% had some. Study results and limitations: On average, CD8+ T cells had more expanded clones than CD4+.

Germline CDR1 MGHDK, CDR2 SYGVNS. V was clipped by 7 bases and J by 5 bases, with 17 bases between them. The CDR3 totals 14 residues. The assay was immunoSEQ multiplex PCR, and TCRdb's table has in-frame clones only and misses some. Here the sample spans 60,000 to 75,000 clones, 84% being singletons. As regards this clone: Its antigen remains unknown.

This TCR was sampled from an adult with an advanced solid tumor such as melanoma, head and neck, liver or kidney cancer. V usage is TRBV25-1 and J usage is TRBJ1-1; weak D call: TRBD1 (6 bases). This sample comprised CD4+ or CD8+ T cells sorted from blood, obtained in a trial of the OX40 agonist ivuxolimab. CDR3 loop: CASTTFGQTTEAFF. The DNA of the CDR3 is TGTGCCAGCACAACTTTCGGACAGACGACTGAAGCTTTCTTT.